The 18 T cell receptor beta chains listed next were all sequenced from one sample in a study of blood T cell repertoires in COVID-19. Generated by immunoSEQ multiplex PCR, the TCRdb table keeps only in-frame clones and is missing some. This table has roughly 230,000 clones, over 80% appearing once. The specimen sequenced was peripheral blood. Receptors were obtained from a man aged 40-55 years with acute or convalescent COVID-19.

The chain uses TRBV7-6 and TRBJ1-3; D unresolved. V was trimmed by 2 bases and J by 4 bases, leaving 9 bases between them. Germline assignment: CDR1 SGHVS and CDR2 FNYEAQ. The length of the CDR3 is 14 residues. This chain's CDR3 is CASSLSGSGNTIYF. The CDR3 DNA is TGTGCCAGCAGCTTATCCGGGAGCGGAAACACCATATATTTT.

This chain joins TRBV9 and TRBJ2-7; perhaps TRBD2 as D (5 bases). This CDR3 has 13 amino acids. Trimming stripped 1 base from V and 5 bases from J, with 10 bases between. Germline-derived CDR1 and CDR2 are SGDLS and YYNGEE. Here the CDR3 reads CASSVSRENEQYF. The CDR3 DNA reads as TGTGCCAGCAGCGTATCCCGGGAAAACGAGCAGTACTTC.

This clone was counted a single time. The chain combines TRBV18 with TRBJ1-1; a possible D gene is TRBD1 (6 bases). The germline V gene has CDR1 KGHSH and CDR2 LQKENI. The CDR3 contains 14 residues. V was cut by 3 bases and J by 2 bases, with 10 bases left in between. The CDR3 reads CASSPDSVNTEAFF. The CDR3 DNA sequence: TGTGCCAGCTCACCGGACAGTGTTAACACTGAAGCTTTCTTT.

The chain links TRBV7-2 to TRBJ2-1; 11 nucleotides agree with TRBD1. The CDR3 runs 16 residues. V was clipped by 4 bases and J by 6 bases; unmatched bases: 8. The V gene's germline CDR1 is SGHTA and CDR2 FQGNSA. The CDR3 loop is CASSSDAGTGGNEQFF. CDR3 bases: TGTGCCAGCAGCTCAGACGCCGGGACAGGGGGCAATGAGCAGTTCTTC.

This clone was seen a single time. V usage is TRBV25-1 and J usage is TRBJ2-7; D may be TRBD1 (5 bases). The CDR3 is 14 amino acids. Trimming took 2 bases from V and 3 from J, leaving 11 bases between them. The germline CDR1 and CDR2 sequences are MGHDK and SYGVNS. The CDR3 spells CASSEMGQNYEQYF. CDR3 in DNA: TGTGCCAGCAGTGAAATGGGGCAGAACTACGAGCAGTACTTC.

This clone was counted only a few times. The rearrangement uses TRBV7-2 and TRBJ2-5; 7 nucleotides match TRBD1. The junction had 13 bases not matched to a gene; V was cut back by 7 bases and J by 5 bases. Germline lookup yields CDR1 SGHTA and CDR2 FQGNSA. The CDR3 contains 15 residues. CDR3 residues: CASTQGGYQGETQYF. The CDR3 DNA is TGTGCCAGCACCCAAGGGGGCTACCAGGGTGAGACCCAGTACTTC.

This clone has only one observation. The gene calls are TRBV6-5 and TRBJ1-5; TRBD1 agrees at 11 bases. V was clipped by 5 bases and J by 7 bases; unmatched bases: 7. The CDR3 has 15 residues. Germline CDR1 MNHEY, CDR2 SVGAGI. The CDR3 DNA reads as TGTGCCAGCAGTAACGGACAGGGGGCCCGGCAGCCCCAGCATTTT. Protein sequence: CASSNGQGARQPQHF.

This chain connects TRBV5-4 to TRBJ1-1; D uncertain. Germline-derived CDR1 and CDR2 are SGHNT and YYREEE (reference sequence). This CDR3 is 14 amino acids long. V shed 0 bases and J shed 0 bases, with 6 bases lying between them. CDR3 amino acids: CASSLAAVNTEAFF. Written as DNA, the CDR3 is TGTGCCAGCAGCTTGGCTGCGGTGAACACTGAAGCTTTCTTT.

The genes are TRBV6-5 and TRBJ1-1; 11 bases map to TRBD1. J was trimmed by 5 bases and V by 8 bases; bases with no gene match: 4. This CDR3 comprises 13 residues. Germline loops: CDR1 MNHEY, CDR2 SVGAGI. The CDR3 protein is CASQGQGATEAFF. CDR3 DNA sequence: TGTGCCAGCCAAGGACAGGGGGCAACTGAAGCTTTCTTT.

The chain has TRBV7-3 and TRBJ2-2; 13 bases map to TRBD2. This CDR3 region has 16 residues. Germline V gives CDR1 SGHTA, CDR2 FQGTGA. V shed 5 bases, J shed 7 bases, and the junction held 7 bases outside the gene matches. The CDR3 DNA reads as TGTGCCAGCAGCCGTGGACTAGCGGGAGCGGGCGGGGAGCTGTTTTTT. Translated: CASSRGLAGAGGELFF.

The genes are TRBV19 and TRBJ2-7, with 10 bases identical to TRBD1. Germline V gives CDR1 LNHDA, CDR2 SQIVND (reference sequence). V was clipped by 7 bases and J by 3 bases; unmatched bases: 3. This CDR3 has 13 amino acids. CDR3 sequence (DNA): TGTGCCAGTACCGGGACAGGGGTCTACGAGCAGTACTTC. It yields the protein CASTGTGVYEQYF.

The chain carries TRBV6-5 and TRBJ2-1, with D hard to call. Germline V CDR1 and CDR2: MNHEY, SVGAGI. V lost 5 bases and J 10 bases, leaving 9 bases between the germline ends. The CDR3 runs 11 residues. Written as DNA, the CDR3 is TGTGCCAGCAGTCAATCTAGGGAGCAGTTCTTC. Translation gives CASSQSREQFF.

The rearrangement joins TRBV4-1 to TRBJ2-7; TRBD1 matches 10 bases. Germline CDR1 MGHRA, CDR2 YSYEKL. There are 14 residues in the CDR3. V trimming: 5 bases; J trimming: 2 bases; junction bases outside the gene matches: 3. CDR3: CASSWGTGAYEQYF. DNA for the CDR3: TGCGCCAGCAGCTGGGGGACAGGGGCCTACGAGCAGTACTTC.

This clone was counted a few times. The CDR3, as DNA: TGTGCCAGCAGTGAAGGGAGCGGAAGCACAGATACGCAGTATTTT. As protein: CASSEGSGSTDTQYF. The chain uses TRBV6-1 and TRBJ2-3, with D perhaps TRBD2 (5 bases). CDR3 size: 15 residues. Trimming left V 1 base short and J 0 bases short, with 8 bases between. In germline, CDR1 is MNHNS, CDR2 SASEGT.

The CDR3 DNA reads as TGTGCCAGCAGCCCAGCGGGAGTGTCCGGGGAGCTGTTTTTT. As protein: CASSPAGVSGELFF. The chain couples TRBV6-6 to TRBJ2-2, with 8 bases lining up with TRBD2. With 6 bases clipped from V and 6 bases from J, the junction kept 6 bases outside the gene matches. CDR3 length: 14 amino acids. The germline CDR1 and CDR2 sequences are MNHNY and SVGAGI (reference sequence).

This chain uses TRBV9 with TRBJ1-2, with D uncertain. This CDR3 has 13 residues. CDR1 and CDR2 from the germline V gene are SGDLS and YYNGEE. The ends were cut back, 3 bases at V and 8 bases at J, with 14 bases in the middle. CDR3 sequence: CASSAGGEGGYTF. CDR3 DNA sequence: TGTGCCAGCAGCGCTGGCGGGGAAGGAGGCTACACCTTC.

The CDR3 DNA is TGCGCCAGCAGCTTGAGGGACAGGCCCCATACGCAGTATTTT. Translated, it gives CASSLRDRPHTQYF. V is TRBV5-1 and J is TRBJ2-3; 8 bases are a match to TRBD1. Germline CDR1 SGHRS, CDR2 YFSETQ. The junction had 5 bases not matched to a gene; V was cut back by 1 base and J by 7 bases. The CDR3 spans 14 residues.

In its sample, this clone was seen a few times. The chain is built from TRBV19 and TRBJ2-3; 7 nucleotides match TRBD2. Germline trimming cut 3 bases from V and 5 bases from J; bases unmatched to any gene: 20. In germline, CDR1 is LNHDA, CDR2 SQIVND (reference sequence). The length of the CDR3 is 19 residues. The CDR3 protein is CASSIEAGQISWGLDTQYF. The CDR3 nucleotides read TGTGCCAGTAGTATCGAAGCGGGGCAAATTTCTTGGGGTCTAGATACGCAGTATTTT.